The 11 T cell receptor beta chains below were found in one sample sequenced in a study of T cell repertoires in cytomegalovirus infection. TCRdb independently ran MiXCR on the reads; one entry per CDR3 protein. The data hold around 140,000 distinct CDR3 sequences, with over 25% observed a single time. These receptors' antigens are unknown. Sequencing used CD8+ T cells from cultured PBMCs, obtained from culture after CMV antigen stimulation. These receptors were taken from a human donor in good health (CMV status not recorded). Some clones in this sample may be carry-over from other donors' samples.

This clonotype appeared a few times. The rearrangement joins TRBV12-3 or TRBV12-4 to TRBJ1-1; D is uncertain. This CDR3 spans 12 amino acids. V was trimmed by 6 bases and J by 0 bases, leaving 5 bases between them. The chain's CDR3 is CASRWMNTEAFF. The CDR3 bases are TGTGCCAGCAGGTGGATGAACACTGAAGCTTTCTTT.

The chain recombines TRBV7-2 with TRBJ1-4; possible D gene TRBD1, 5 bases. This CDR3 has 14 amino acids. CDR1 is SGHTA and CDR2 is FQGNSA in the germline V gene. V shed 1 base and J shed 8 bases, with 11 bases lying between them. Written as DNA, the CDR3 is TGTGCCAGCAGCTTAGGCAGGCGGGGGGAAAAACTGTTTTTT. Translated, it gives CASSLGRRGEKLFF.

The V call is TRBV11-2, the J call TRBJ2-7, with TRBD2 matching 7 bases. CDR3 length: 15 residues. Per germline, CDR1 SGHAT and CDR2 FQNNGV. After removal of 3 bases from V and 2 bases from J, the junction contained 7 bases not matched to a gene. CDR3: CASSLAAGETYEQYF. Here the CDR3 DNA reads TGTGCCAGCAGCTTGGCGGCGGGGGAGACCTACGAGCAGTACTTC.

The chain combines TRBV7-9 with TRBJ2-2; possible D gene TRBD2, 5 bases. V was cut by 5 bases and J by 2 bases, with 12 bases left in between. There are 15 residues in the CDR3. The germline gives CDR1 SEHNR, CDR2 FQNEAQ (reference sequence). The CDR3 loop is CASSPQGRNTGELFF. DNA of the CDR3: TGTGCCAGCAGCCCACAAGGGAGAAACACCGGGGAGCTGTTTTTT.

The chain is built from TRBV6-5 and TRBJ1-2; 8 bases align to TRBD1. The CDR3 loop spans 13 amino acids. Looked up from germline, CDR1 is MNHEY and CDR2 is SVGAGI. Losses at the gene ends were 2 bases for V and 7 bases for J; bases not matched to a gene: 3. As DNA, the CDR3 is TGTGCCAGCAGTTACCAGACAGGGGTTGGCTACACCTTC. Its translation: CASSYQTGVGYTF.

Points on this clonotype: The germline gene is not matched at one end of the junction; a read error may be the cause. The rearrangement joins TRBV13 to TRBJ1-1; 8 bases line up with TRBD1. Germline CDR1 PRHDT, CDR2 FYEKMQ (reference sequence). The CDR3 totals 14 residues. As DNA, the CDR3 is TGTGTCAGCAGCCCCGGACAGGGTGGGACTGAAGCTTTCTTT. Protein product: CVSSPGQGGTEAFF.

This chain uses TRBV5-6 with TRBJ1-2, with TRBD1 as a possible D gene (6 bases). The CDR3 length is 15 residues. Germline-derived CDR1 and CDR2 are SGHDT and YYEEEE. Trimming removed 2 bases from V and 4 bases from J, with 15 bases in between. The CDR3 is CASSFHGTRLYGYTF. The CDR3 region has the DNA TGTGCCAGCAGCTTCCACGGGACACGTCTCTATGGCTACACCTTC.

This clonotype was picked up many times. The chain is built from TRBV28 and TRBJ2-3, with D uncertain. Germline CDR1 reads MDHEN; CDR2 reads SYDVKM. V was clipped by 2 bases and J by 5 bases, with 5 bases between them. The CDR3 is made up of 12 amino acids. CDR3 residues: CASSLMRDTQYF. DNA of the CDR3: TGTGCCAGCAGTTTAATGAGAGATACGCAGTATTTT.

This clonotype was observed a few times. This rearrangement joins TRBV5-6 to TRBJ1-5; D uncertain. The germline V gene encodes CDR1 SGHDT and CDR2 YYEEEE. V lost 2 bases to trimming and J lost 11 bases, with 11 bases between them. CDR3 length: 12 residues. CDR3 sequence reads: CASSFQSSSQHF. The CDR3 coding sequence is TGTGCCAGCAGCTTTCAGTCTTCGTCCCAGCATTTT.

The CDR3 DNA follows: TGCGCCAGCAGCTTGCGGGAGGACAGGGCTCCCCCTCAAGAGACCCAGTACTTC. Translated: CASSLREDRAPPQETQYF. This chain links TRBV5-1 with TRBJ2-5; the D gene is possibly TRBD1 (8 bases). In germline, CDR1 is SGHRS, CDR2 YFSETQ. Trimming removed 1 base at V and 2 bases at J, with 21 bases between. CDR3 length equals 18 residues.

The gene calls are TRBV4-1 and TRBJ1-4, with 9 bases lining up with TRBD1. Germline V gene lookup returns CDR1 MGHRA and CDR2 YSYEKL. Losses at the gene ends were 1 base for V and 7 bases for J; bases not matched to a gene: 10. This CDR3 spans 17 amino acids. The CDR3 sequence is CASSQVGQGGRGEKLFF. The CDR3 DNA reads TGCGCCAGCAGCCAAGTGGGACAGGGTGGTCGCGGTGAAAAACTGTTTTTT.